This paragraph reports one T cell receptor beta chain. In germline, CDR1 is MGHRA, CDR2 YSYEKL. V was clipped by 0 bases and J by 2 bases; unmatched bases: 9. This CDR3 is built from 17 residues. These data come from a study of blood T cell repertoires in COVID-19. Study context: Acute and convalescent COVID-19 samples came from the United States, Italy and Spain. PBMCs, B-cell-depleted T cells, or T cells were the source of the cDNA or gDNA that made up the material.

Original methodology: Reference gene primer amplification gave estimated nucleated cell counts. Generated by immunoSEQ multiplex PCR, the TCRdb table keeps only in-frame clones and is missing some. V, J and clone size are taken as reported in that table, and D and trimming were inferred from the DNA itself. The sample includes more than 140,000 clones, around nine tenths seen only once; the top ten take less than 2%. Sequencing was performed on peripheral blood. This clonotype was obtained from an older woman with acute or convalescent COVID-19. This chain links TRBV4-1 with TRBJ2-7, with 8 bases identical to TRBD1. The CDR3 here is CASSQDEETGEPYEQYF. The CDR3 DNA is TGCGCCAGCAGCCAAGATGAAGAGACAGGGGAACCCTACGAGCAGTACTTC.